This TCR beta chain is from a study of blood T cell repertoires in COVID-19. Background on the study: The origin of the acute and convalescent COVID-19 samples was the United States, Italy and Spain. T cells, B-cell-depleted T cells, or PBMCs supplied cDNA or gDNA.

J gave up 9 bases and V 0 bases, and 3 bases lay outside the gene matches. CDR3 length: 13 residues. Germline lookup yields CDR1 SGDLS and CDR2 YYNGEE. Source study methods: Quantification of nucleated cells was approximated via reference gene primer amplification. Only in-frame clones appear in the TCRdb table, and some are missing; sequencing was by immunoSEQ multiplex PCR. That table supplies the V and J calls and clone size; D and trimming were determined from the DNA. The profile covers around 76,000 clones, with 80% to 90% appearing a single time and just under 0.6% taken by the ten largest. Sequencing used peripheral blood. The gene calls are TRBV9 and TRBJ2-1, with 7 bases aligning to TRBD2. The source is a man between 60 and 75 years old with acute or convalescent COVID-19. The CDR3 protein is CASSVGPGGEQFF. The CDR3 DNA sequence: TGTGCCAGCAGCGTAGGGCCGGGAGGTGAGCAGTTCTTC.